The clone carrying this TCR beta chain was seen just once. The target antigen is unknown. This sample is part of a study of OX40 agonist ivuxolimab in advanced cancers. Looking at the study overall: Patients receiving dose escalation had hepatocellular carcinoma, melanoma, renal cell or head and neck cancer. In three patients, partial responses were observed, one with hepatocellular carcinoma and two with cutaneous melanoma.

Profiling relied on immunoSEQ multiplex PCR, and the TCRdb table lists in-frame clones only, not all of them. The table shows 70,000 to 95,000 clones, with about 81% occurring only once. Study-wide points: Some nonresponders likewise displayed low normalized T-cell clonal expansion. Clones of CD4+ and CD8+ blood T cells grew by week 6 at doses of 0.1 to 3.0 mg/kg.

The CDR3 runs to 16 residues. The germline gives CDR1 SGHVS, CDR2 FNYEAQ. V shed 5 bases and J 3 bases; nucleotides not matched to a gene: 10. Source: CD4+ or CD8+ T cells sorted from blood, taken in a trial of the OX40 agonist ivuxolimab. The receptor was derived from an adult with an advanced solid tumor such as melanoma, head and neck, liver or kidney cancer. The chain carries TRBV7-6 and TRBJ2-7; 10 bases align to TRBD2. The CDR3 here is CASSPRGASGGYEQYF. The DNA of the CDR3 is TGTGCCAGCAGCCCCAGGGGGGCTAGCGGGGGCTACGAGCAGTACTTC.